This is a list of T cell receptor beta chains from one sample in a study of PD-1 blockade in classical Hodgkin lymphoma. TCRdb's table, derived via immunoSEQ multiplex PCR, lists solely in-frame clones and lacks some. The sample has 50,000 or so clones, roughly 66% seen once; the top ten hold about 14%. This material consisted of peripheral blood mononuclear cells (PBMCs), taken before the second cycle of nivolumab. Every receptor here comes from a human donor with classical Hodgkin lymphoma. Both conserved end residues are part of each CDR3. Fields, in order: clone size, CDR3 length, J gene, D gene, V gene, CDR3 protein, CDR3 DNA. D genes are given only for firm matches. Clone size is shown for a subset of rows, as once, few, many or a class of expanded clone.

- | 14 | TRBJ2-1 | - | TRBV18 | CASSPPEKFNEQFF | TGTGCCAGCTCACCACCTGAAAAGTTCAATGAGCAGTTCTTC
- | 14 | TRBJ2-7 | TRBD1 | TRBV13 | CASSLFGQGYEQYF | TGTGCCAGCAGCTTATTCGGACAGGGGTACGAGCAGTACTTC
- | 16 | TRBJ1-1 | - | TRBV21-1 | CASSIPTPGSNTEAFF | TGTGCCAGCAGCATCCCAACCCCCGGGTCCAACACTGAAGCTTTCTTT
few | 11 | TRBJ1-1 | - | TRBV30 | CAWTASTEAFF | TGTGCCTGGACTGCTAGCACTGAAGCTTTCTTT
- | 11 | TRBJ1-1 | - | TRBV27 | CASIRNTEAFF | TGTGCCAGCATCAGGAACACTGAAGCTTTCTTT
- | 16 | TRBJ2-5 | - | TRBV30 | CAWSVSSSSGVRTQYF | TGTGCCTGGAGTGTATCCTCCTCATCGGGGGTTAGGACCCAGTACTTC
- | 13 | TRBJ2-5 | TRBD2 | TRBV9 | CARGGRGAKTQYF | TGTGCCCGGGGGGGGCGAGGAGCTAAGACCCAGTACTTC
- | 16 | TRBJ1-1 | - | TRBV19 | CASSILLGRDVPEAFF | TGTGCCAGTAGTATACTACTGGGCAGGGACGTACCCGAAGCTTTCTTT
few | 15 | TRBJ1-2 | TRBD1 | TRBV19 | CASSLDRGSFNGYTF | TGTGCCAGTAGTTTGGACAGGGGATCTTTCAATGGCTACACCTTC
- | 13 | TRBJ2-5 | - | TRBV11-2 | CASSLGRGETQYF | TGTGCCAGCAGCTTAGGGCGTGGGGAGACCCAGTACTTC
- | 12 | TRBJ2-7 | - | TRBV27 | CASSSYGYEQYF | TGTGCCAGCAGTTCCTATGGCTACGAGCAGTACTTC
once | 15 | TRBJ2-7 | TRBD1 | TRBV18 | CASSPGTGEGYEQYF | TGTGCCAGCTCACCTGGGACAGGGGAGGGGTACGAGCAGTACTTC
- | 14 | TRBJ1-4 | - | TRBV6-5 | CASSSDRFGEKLFF | TGTGCCAGCAGTTCTGACCGTTTTGGGGAAAAACTGTTTTTT
- | 14 | TRBJ1-4 | - | TRBV6-5 | CASSSGAANEKLFF | TGTGCCAGCAGCTCAGGGGCGGCCAATGAAAAACTGTTTTTT
- | 16 | TRBJ2-4 | - | TRBV21-1 | CASIVCRSWAKNIQYF | TGTGCCAGCATTGTATGTAGGTCCTGGGCCAAAAACATTCAGTACTTC
once | 15 | TRBJ1-1 | TRBD1 | TRBV7-9 | CASRGTVTMNTEAFF | TGTGCCAGCAGAGGGACAGTTACCATGAACACTGAAGCTTTCTTT
few | 11 | TRBJ2-3 | - | TRBV7-2 | CASSPWDTQYF | TGTGCCAGCAGCCCCTGGGATACGCAGTATTTT
- | 13 | TRBJ1-1 | - | TRBV5-6 | CASSLPGGAEAFF | TGTGCCAGCAGTCTACCCGGGGGCGCTGAAGCTTTCTTT
- | 15 | TRBJ2-1 | - | TRBV29-1 | CSVAGMGTPRNEQFF | TGCAGCGTTGCAGGGATGGGGACTCCAAGGAATGAGCAGTTCTTC
- | 14 | TRBJ2-3 | TRBD2 | TRBV6-5 | CASSYGLASDTQYF | TGTGCCAGCAGTTACGGACTAGCGTCAGATACGCAGTATTTT
- | 17 | TRBJ2-3 | - | TRBV19 | CASSIGLEGTETDTQYF | TGTGCCAGTAGTATTGGCCTTGAGGGGACTGAGACAGATACGCAGTATTTT
- | 13 | TRBJ2-5 | - | TRBV7-9 | CASSLPPGETQYF | TGTGCCAGCAGCTTACCGCCGGGAGAGACCCAGTACTTC
- | 17 | TRBJ2-7 | TRBD2 | TRBV4-2 | CASSQFGLAGGPYEQYF | TGTGCCAGCAGCCAGTTCGGACTAGCGGGAGGGCCCTACGAGCAGTACTTC
- | 14 | TRBJ1-2 | - | TRBV9 | CASNSLGDNYGYTF | TGTGCCAGCAACAGTTTAGGGGATAACTATGGCTACACCTTC
- | 16 | TRBJ2-1 | TRBD2 | TRBV5-1 | CASRTSGTISYNEQFF | TGCGCCAGCAGGACTAGCGGGACGATATCCTACAATGAGCAGTTCTTC
- | 14 | TRBJ1-4 | TRBD1 | TRBV6-5 | CASSPTGETEKLFF | TGTGCCAGCAGTCCCACAGGGGAGACTGAAAAACTGTTTTTT
- | 15 | TRBJ1-2 | - | TRBV4-1 | CASSQGSQGTYGYTF | TGCGCCAGCAGCCAAGGGAGTCAGGGTACCTATGGCTACACCTTC
- | 15 | TRBJ2-2 | - | TRBV10-1 | CASSPLRGTTGELFF | TGCGCCAGCAGCCCACTTCGTGGTACCACCGGGGAGCTGTTTTTT
- | 16 | TRBJ2-2 | - | TRBV9 | CASSPWTESNTGELFF | TGTGCCAGCAGCCCCTGGACGGAAAGTAACACCGGGGAGCTGTTTTTT
- | 17 | TRBJ1-1 | TRBD1 | TRBV25-1 | CASSEGRGQILNTEAFF | TGTGCCAGCAGTGAAGGGAGGGGGCAAATCTTGAACACTGAAGCTTTCTTT
- | 12 | TRBJ2-7 | - | TRBV6-6 | CASSPLGYEQYF | TGTGCCAGCAGTCCCCTTGGGTACGAGCAGTACTTC
- | 15 | TRBJ2-7 | - | TRBV14 | CASSRRAGSAYEQYF | TGTGCCAGCAGCAGGAGGGCGGGGAGCGCCTACGAGCAGTACTTC